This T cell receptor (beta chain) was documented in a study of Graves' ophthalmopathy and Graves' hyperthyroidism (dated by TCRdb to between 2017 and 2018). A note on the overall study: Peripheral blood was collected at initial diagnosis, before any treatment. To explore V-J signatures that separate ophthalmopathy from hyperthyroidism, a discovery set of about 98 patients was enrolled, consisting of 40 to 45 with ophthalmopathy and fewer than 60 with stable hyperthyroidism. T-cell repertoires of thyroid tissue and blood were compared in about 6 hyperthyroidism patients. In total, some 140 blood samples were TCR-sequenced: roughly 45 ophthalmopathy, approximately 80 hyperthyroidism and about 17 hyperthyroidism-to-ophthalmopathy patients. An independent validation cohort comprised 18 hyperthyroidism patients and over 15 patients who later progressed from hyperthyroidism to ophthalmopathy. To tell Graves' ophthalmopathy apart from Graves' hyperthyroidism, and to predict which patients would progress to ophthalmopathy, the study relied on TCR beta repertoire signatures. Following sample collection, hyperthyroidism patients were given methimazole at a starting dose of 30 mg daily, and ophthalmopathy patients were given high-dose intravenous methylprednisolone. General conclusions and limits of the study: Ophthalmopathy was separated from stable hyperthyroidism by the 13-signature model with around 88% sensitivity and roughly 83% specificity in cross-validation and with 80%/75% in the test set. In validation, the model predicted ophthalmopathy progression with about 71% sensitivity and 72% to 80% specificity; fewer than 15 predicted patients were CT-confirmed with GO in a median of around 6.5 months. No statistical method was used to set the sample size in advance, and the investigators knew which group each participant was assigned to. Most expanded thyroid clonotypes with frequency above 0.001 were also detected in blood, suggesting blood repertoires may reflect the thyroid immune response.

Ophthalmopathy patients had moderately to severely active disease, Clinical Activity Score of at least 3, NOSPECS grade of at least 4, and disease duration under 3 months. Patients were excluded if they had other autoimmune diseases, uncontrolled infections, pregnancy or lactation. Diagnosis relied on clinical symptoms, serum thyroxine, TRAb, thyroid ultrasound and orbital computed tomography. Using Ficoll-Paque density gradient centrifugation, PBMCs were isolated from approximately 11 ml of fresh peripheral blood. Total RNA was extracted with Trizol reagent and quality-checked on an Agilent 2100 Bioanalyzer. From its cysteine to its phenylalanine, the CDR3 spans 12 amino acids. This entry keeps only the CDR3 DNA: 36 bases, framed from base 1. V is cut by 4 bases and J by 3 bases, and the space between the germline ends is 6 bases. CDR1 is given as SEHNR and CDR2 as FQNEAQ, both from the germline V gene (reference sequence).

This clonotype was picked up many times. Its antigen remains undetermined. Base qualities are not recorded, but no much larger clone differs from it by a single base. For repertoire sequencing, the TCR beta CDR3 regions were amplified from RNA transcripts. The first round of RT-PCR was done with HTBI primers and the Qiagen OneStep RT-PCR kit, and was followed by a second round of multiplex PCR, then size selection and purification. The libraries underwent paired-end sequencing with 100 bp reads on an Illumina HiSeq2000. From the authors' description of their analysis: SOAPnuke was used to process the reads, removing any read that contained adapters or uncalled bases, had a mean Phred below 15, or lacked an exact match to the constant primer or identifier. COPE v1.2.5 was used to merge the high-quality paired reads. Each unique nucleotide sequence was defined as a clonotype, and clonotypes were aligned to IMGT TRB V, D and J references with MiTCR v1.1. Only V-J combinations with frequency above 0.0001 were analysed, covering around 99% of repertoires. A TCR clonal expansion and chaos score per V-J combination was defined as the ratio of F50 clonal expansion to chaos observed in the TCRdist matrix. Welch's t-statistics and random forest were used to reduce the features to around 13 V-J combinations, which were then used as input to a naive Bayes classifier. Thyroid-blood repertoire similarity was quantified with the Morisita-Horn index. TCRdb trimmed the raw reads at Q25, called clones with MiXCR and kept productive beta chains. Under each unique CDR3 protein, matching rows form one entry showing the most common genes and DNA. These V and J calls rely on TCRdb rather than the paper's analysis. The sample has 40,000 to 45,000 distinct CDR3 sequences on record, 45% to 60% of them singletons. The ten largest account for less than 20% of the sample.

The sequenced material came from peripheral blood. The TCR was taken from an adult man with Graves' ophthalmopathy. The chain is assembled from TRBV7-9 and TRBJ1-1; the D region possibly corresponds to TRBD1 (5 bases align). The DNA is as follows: TGTGCCAGCAGCTCGACAGACACTGAAGCTTTCTTT. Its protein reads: CASSSTDTEAFF.